Presented here are 30 T cell receptor beta chains from one specimen sequenced in a study of blood T cell repertoires in COVID-19. Assay used: immunoSEQ multiplex PCR; TCRdb lists only in-frame clones, some missing. The data show fewer than 300,000 clones, nearly 90% seen once. The sequenced sample was peripheral blood. These receptors all come from a woman in her twenties or thirties with acute or convalescent COVID-19.

The chain has TRBV13 and TRBJ2-7; D is possibly TRBD1 (5 bases). Germline assignment: CDR1 PRHDT and CDR2 FYEKMQ (reference sequence). The CDR3 runs 14 residues. V was cut by 0 bases and J by 4 bases, with 10 bases left in between. The CDR3 protein is CASSLGVGAYEQYF. CDR3 in DNA: TGTGCCAGCAGCTTAGGAGTAGGGGCGTACGAGCAGTACTTC.

CDR3 protein: CASVFLLGKDRRYEQYF. CDR3 in DNA: TGTGCCAGTGTTTTTTTACTGGGGAAGGACAGACGCTACGAGCAGTACTTC. The V gene is TRBV19, the J gene TRBJ2-7; D possibly corresponds to TRBD1 (6 bases). Germline assignment: CDR1 LNHDA and CDR2 SQIVND (reference sequence). The CDR3 has 17 amino acids. The germline V and J ends were trimmed by 8 bases and 3 bases, with 26 bases remaining between them.

V is TRBV10-1 and J is TRBJ2-2, with 9 bases fitting TRBD1. Germline CDR1 reads WNHNN; CDR2 reads SYGVQD (reference sequence). The trim removed 5 bases at V and 5 bases at J, leaving 12 bases unmatched. The CDR3 covers 17 residues. CDR3 amino acids: CASSRDRDPTRTGELFF. As DNA, the CDR3 is TGCGCCAGCAGTAGGGACAGGGACCCAACGAGGACCGGGGAGCTGTTTTTT.

V gene TRBV6-5 combines with J gene TRBJ1-4; D perhaps matches TRBD1 (6 bases). Per the germline V gene, CDR1 is MNHEY and CDR2 is SVGAGI. Trimming took 5 bases from V and 3 from J, leaving 13 bases between them. This CDR3 contains 15 residues. CDR3 region: CASSTDRSPNEKLFF. The CDR3 region has the DNA TGTGCCAGCAGTACTGACAGGAGTCCTAATGAAAAACTGTTTTTT.

The chain has TRBV29-1 and TRBJ1-1; no firm D call. The germline V gene has CDR1 SQVTM and CDR2 ANQGSEA. Trimming cost V 3 bases and J 0 bases, with 8 bases left between them. The CDR3 sequence is 13 residues long. The CDR3 DNA sequence: TGCAGCGTTGAGGGAGCGTTGAACACTGAAGCTTTCTTT. Amino acid sequence: CSVEGALNTEAFF.

The CDR3 here is CSASLVYTDTQYF. CDR3 nucleotide sequence: TGCAGTGCTAGTCTTGTGTACACAGATACGCAGTATTTT. The V and J genes are TRBV20-1 and TRBJ2-3; D gene ambiguous. The CDR3 spans 13 residues. Trimming took 3 bases from V and 2 from J, leaving 9 bases between them. The V gene's germline CDR1 is DFQATT and CDR2 SNEGSKA (reference sequence).

The chain joins TRBV7-2 to TRBJ2-2, with D maybe TRBD1 (6 bases). The CDR3 extends over 15 amino acids. With 3 bases removed from V and 3 bases from J, the gap between germline ends came to 11 bases. Germline CDR1 reads SGHTA; CDR2 reads FQGNSA. The CDR3 reads CASSLRQDYTGELFF. The DNA of the CDR3 is TGTGCCAGCAGCTTGCGACAGGACTACACCGGGGAGCTGTTTTTT.

A few counts support this clone. CDR3 coding DNA: TGTGCCAGCAGCTTAACAGGGGGCTCTAGTCAGCCCCAGCATTTT. Its translation is CASSLTGGSSQPQHF. This chain joins TRBV7-3 and TRBJ1-5; 7 bases fit TRBD1. J gave up 6 bases and V 0 bases, and 5 bases lay outside the gene matches. The CDR3 has 15 amino acids. Germline CDR1 is SGHTA and CDR2 is FQGTGA.

This chain connects TRBV19 to TRBJ2-4, with TRBD2 matching 11 bases. Germline V lookup: CDR1 LNHDA, CDR2 SQIVND (reference sequence). The CDR3 length is 17 residues. Germline trimming cut 5 bases from V and 3 bases from J; bases unmatched to any gene: 9. The CDR3: CASSSTSGETGKNIQYF. CDR3 sequence (DNA): TGTGCCAGTAGTTCGACTAGCGGGGAAACGGGCAAAAACATTCAGTACTTC.

V gene TRBV6-1 combines with J gene TRBJ1-2, with D maybe TRBD1 (5 bases). CDR1 and CDR2 from the germline V gene are MNHNS and SASEGT. The CDR3 length is 15 residues. The V end was cut by 3 bases, the J end by 4 bases, with 15 bases between. CDR3 DNA sequence: TGTGCCAGCAGTGAGTCGGCAGGGTACAGCTATGGCTACACCTTC. Encoded protein: CASSESAGYSYGYTF.

The chain has TRBV6-2 or TRBV6-3 and TRBJ1-1, with 7 bases identical to TRBD1. The CDR3 sequence is 15 residues long. The germline gives CDR1 MNHEY, CDR2 SVGEGT. V lost 2 bases and J lost 1; bases outside the gene matches: 4. Here the CDR3 reads CASSYTGQANTEAFF. In DNA, the CDR3 is TGTGCCAGCAGTTACACCGGACAGGCGAACACTGAAGCTTTCTTT.

This rearrangement joins TRBV10-2 to TRBJ1-5, with D possibly TRBD1 on 6 matching bases. This CDR3 is built from 13 residues. Per germline, CDR1 WSHSY and CDR2 SAAADI. The germline V and J ends were trimmed by 4 bases and 5 bases, with 9 bases remaining between them. This CDR3 is CASSGHRDQPQHF. The CDR3 DNA reads as TGCGCCAGCAGTGGACACAGGGATCAGCCCCAGCATTTT.

The rearrangement uses TRBV24-1 and TRBJ2-2; 7 bases are a match to TRBD2. V shed 9 bases, J shed 2 bases, and the junction held 5 bases outside the gene matches. CDR3 length equals 14 residues. Per germline, CDR1 KGHDR and CDR2 SFDVKD. For the CDR3, the DNA is TGTGCCACCTCAGCGGGATTCAACACCGGGGAGCTGTTTTTT. It codes for CATSAGFNTGELFF.

V gene TRBV30 combines with J gene TRBJ2-2; D gene ambiguous. The CDR3 runs 15 residues. V lost 4 bases and J 4 bases, leaving 16 bases between the germline ends. From germline, CDR1 is GTSNPN and CDR2 SVGIG (reference sequence). CDR3 sequence: CAWTRRGVGTGELFF. CDR3 DNA: TGTGCCTGGACCAGACGCGGCGTTGGCACCGGGGAGCTGTTTTTT.

This chain uses TRBV7-9 with TRBJ1-3, with TRBD1 matching over 9 bases. CDR3 length: 17 residues. Germline assignment: CDR1 SEHNR and CDR2 FQNEAQ (reference sequence). Trimming at V came to 4 bases and at J to 0 bases, leaving 7 bases not matched to a gene. CDR3 in amino acids: CASSSWDRDFSGNTIYF. The CDR3 coding sequence is TGTGCCAGCAGCTCCTGGGACAGGGACTTCTCTGGAAACACCATATATTTT.

V and J are TRBV9 and TRBJ1-4, with TRBD1 identical over 8 bases. This CDR3 spans 13 amino acids. V was clipped by 3 bases and J by 9 bases; unmatched bases: 4. CDR1 and CDR2 from the germline V gene are SGDLS and YYNGEE. In nucleotides, the CDR3 is TGTGCCAGCAGCGCGACAGGGGTGCAAAAACTGTTTTTT. Translation gives CASSATGVQKLFF.

The rearrangement uses TRBV6-2 or TRBV6-3 and TRBJ1-5; D uncertain. V lost 0 bases and J 2 bases, leaving 5 bases between the germline ends. The CDR3 is made up of 14 amino acids. Germline V gene data show CDR1 as MNHEY and CDR2 as SVGEGT. CDR3 residues: CASSYSQGNQPQHF. The CDR3 DNA is TGTGCCAGCAGTTACTCGCAGGGCAATCAGCCCCAGCATTTT.

The chain joins TRBV7-2 to TRBJ1-5, with 12 bases matching TRBD1. The CDR3 covers 15 residues. Germline V gives CDR1 SGHTA, CDR2 FQGNSA. J was trimmed by 7 bases and V by 0 bases; bases with no gene match: 1. CDR3 nucleotide sequence: TGTGCCAGCAGCTTAGCCGGGACAGGGGGCCAGCCCCAGCATTTT. This codes for CASSLAGTGGQPQHF.

As DNA, the CDR3 is TGCGCCAGCAGTGAGACTAGCGGGAGGGACACAGATACGCAGTATTTT. Amino acids: CASSETSGRDTDTQYF. The chain is built from TRBV10-1 and TRBJ2-3, with 13 bases lining up with TRBD2. Germline values: CDR1 WNHNN, CDR2 SYGVQD (reference sequence). CDR3 length: 16 residues. Trimming removed 2 bases from V and 2 bases from J; junction bases left unmatched: 1.

J is TRBJ2-5 and V is TRBV19, with TRBD2 identical over 10 bases. The V gene's germline CDR1 is LNHDA and CDR2 SQIVND (reference sequence). The CDR3 consists of 17 residues. V was pared by 1 base and J by 4 bases, with 9 bases of the junction left unmatched. For the CDR3, the DNA is TGTGCCAGTAGTATAGCAAGCGGGAGGGGTTCTGGAGAGACCCAGTACTTC. Encoded protein: CASSIASGRGSGETQYF.

The DNA for the CDR3 is TGTGCCAGCAGCCAAGGCACTGAGAACTATGGCTACACCTTC. It yields the protein CASSQGTENYGYTF. The chain employs TRBV3-1 (or the pseudogene TRBV3-2) and TRBJ1-2; D is ambiguous. The CDR3 runs to 14 residues. In germline, CDR1 is LGHDT, CDR2 YNNKEL (reference sequence). Trimming cost V 1 base and J 2 bases, with 8 bases left between them.

The chain carries TRBV9 and TRBJ2-3; D gene ambiguous. The length of the CDR3 is 13 residues. CDR1 and CDR2 (germline): SGDLS, YYNGEE. The V and J ends lost 0 bases and 5 bases respectively, with 7 bases between them. The CDR3 nucleotides are TGTGCCAGCAGCGTAGGAAACGGAGATACGCAGTATTTT. Residues: CASSVGNGDTQYF.

V usage is TRBV5-5 and J usage is TRBJ2-2, with 8 bases matching TRBD1. Germline assignment: CDR1 SGHKS and CDR2 YYEKEE (reference sequence). J was trimmed by 4 bases and V by 4 bases; bases with no gene match: 6. The CDR3 covers 15 residues. The CDR3 sequence: CASSAPDRGTGELFF. The CDR3 DNA is TGTGCCAGCAGCGCCCCTGACAGGGGCACCGGGGAGCTGTTTTTT.

The V call is TRBV6-5, the J call TRBJ1-5; 9 bases are shared with TRBD1. CDR1 is MNHEY, CDR2 SVGAGI, per germline. The V segment lost 5 bases and the J segment 5 bases; nucleotides outside the gene matches: 4. The CDR3 length is 14 residues. The DNA of the CDR3 is TGTGCCAGCAGTACGACAGGGGGGGATCAGCCCCAGCATTTT. It is translated as CASSTTGGDQPQHF.

The CDR3 sequence is CASSPRDRDYEQYF. The CDR3 bases are TGTGCCAGCTCACCCCGGGACAGGGACTACGAGCAGTACTTC. V is TRBV18 and J is TRBJ2-7; the match to TRBD1 covers 9 bases. With 3 bases clipped from V and 3 bases from J, the junction kept 3 bases outside the gene matches. This CDR3 has 14 amino acids. Germline-derived CDR1 and CDR2 are KGHSH and LQKENI.

The CDR3 loop reads CASSSSAAYEQYF. The CDR3 coding sequence is TGTGCCAGCAGTTCTAGCGCCGCCTACGAGCAGTACTTC. This chain links TRBV12-3 or TRBV12-4 with TRBJ2-7; a weak D match, TRBD2 (6 bases). The ends were cut back, 4 bases at V and 2 bases at J, with 9 bases in the middle. This CDR3 has 13 amino acids.

Notes on this clone: Other DNA sequences in the sample encode the same CDR3. The genes are TRBV11-2 and TRBJ2-7, with D unclear. Trimming cost V 5 bases and J 1 base, with 3 bases left between them. CDR1 is SGHAT and CDR2 is FQNNGV in the germline V gene. The CDR3 runs to 11 residues. The chain's CDR3 is CASSRSYEQYF. For the CDR3, the DNA is TGTGCCAGCAGCCGGTCCTACGAGCAGTACTTC.

CDR3 sequence: CASSFRGTGELFF. The DNA for the CDR3 is TGTGCCAGCAGCTTTCGGGGCACCGGGGAGCTGTTTTTT. This chain uses TRBV7-8 with TRBJ2-2; TRBD2 is a possible D gene (5 bases). CDR3 size: 13 residues. Germline V lookup: CDR1 SGHVS, CDR2 FQNEAQ. Between the trimmed V and J ends, which lost 3 bases and 4 bases, there was a span of 6 bases.

The rearrangement links TRBV11-3 to TRBJ2-2, with a possible D match to TRBD2 (5 bases). This CDR3 is built from 13 residues. Germline CDR1 and CDR2: SGHNT and YENEEA. Trimming left V 5 bases short and J 5 bases short, with 9 bases between. The CDR3 reads CASSRRGTGELFF. The CDR3 bases are TGTGCCAGCAGCCGCCGGGGAACCGGGGAGCTGTTTTTT.

The table lists this clone with a count of one. This chain joins TRBV7-9 and TRBJ2-1, with D perhaps TRBD2 (6 bases). This CDR3 is 10 amino acids long. Germline V gives CDR1 SEHNR, CDR2 FQNEAQ (reference sequence). V lost 1 base to trimming and J lost 16 bases, with 8 bases between them. The CDR3 coding sequence is TGTGCCAGCAGCTTAGGGACTACTTTCTTC. Translating gives CASSLGTTFF.